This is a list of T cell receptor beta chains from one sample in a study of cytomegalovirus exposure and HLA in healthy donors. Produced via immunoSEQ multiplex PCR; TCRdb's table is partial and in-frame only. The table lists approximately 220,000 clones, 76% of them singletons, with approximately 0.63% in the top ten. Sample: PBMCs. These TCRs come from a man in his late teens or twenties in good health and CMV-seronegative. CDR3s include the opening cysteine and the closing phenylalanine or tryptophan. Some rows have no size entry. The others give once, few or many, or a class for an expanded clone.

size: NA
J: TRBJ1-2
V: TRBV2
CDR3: CASSEAQVQGHYGYTF

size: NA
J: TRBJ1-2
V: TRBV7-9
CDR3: CASSSYTTGGRGYTF

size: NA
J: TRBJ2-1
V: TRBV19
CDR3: CASSIRDYLFNEQFF

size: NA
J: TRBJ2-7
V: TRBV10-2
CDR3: CASSEMLANYEQYF

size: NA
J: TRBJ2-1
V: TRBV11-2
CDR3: CASSPQPSGGSYNEQFF

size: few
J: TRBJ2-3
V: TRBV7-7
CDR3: CASSRLAGPTDTQYF

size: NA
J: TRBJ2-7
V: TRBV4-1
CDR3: CASSQGGLTNYEQYF

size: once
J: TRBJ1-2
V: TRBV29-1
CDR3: CSVQGNTYGYTF

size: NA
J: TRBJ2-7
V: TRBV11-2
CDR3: CASSSRTSGSLYEQYF

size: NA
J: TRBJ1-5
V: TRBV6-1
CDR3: CASSDTGGRPQHF

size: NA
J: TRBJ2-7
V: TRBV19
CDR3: CASTSGPSSYEQYF

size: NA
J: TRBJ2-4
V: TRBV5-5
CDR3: CASSLGLAGAGAKNIQYF

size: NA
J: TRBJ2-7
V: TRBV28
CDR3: CASSITYEQYF

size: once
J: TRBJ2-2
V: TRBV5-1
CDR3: CASSLDRVTGELFF

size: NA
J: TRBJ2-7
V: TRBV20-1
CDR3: CSARQGREQYF

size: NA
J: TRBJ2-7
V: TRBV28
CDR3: CASSLSPGQTYEQYF

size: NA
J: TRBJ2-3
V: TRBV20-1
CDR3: CSATSEDTQYF

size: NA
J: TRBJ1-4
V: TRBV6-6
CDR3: CASSYSRVDEKLFF

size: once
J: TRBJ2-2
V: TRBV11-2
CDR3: CASSFQGGGTGELFF

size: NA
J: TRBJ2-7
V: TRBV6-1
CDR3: CASSRDWYYEQYF

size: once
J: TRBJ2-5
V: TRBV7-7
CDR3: CASSLGGTSGETQYF

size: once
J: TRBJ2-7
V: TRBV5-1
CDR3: CASSTSGISYEQYF

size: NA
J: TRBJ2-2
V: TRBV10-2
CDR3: CASKPHTGELFF

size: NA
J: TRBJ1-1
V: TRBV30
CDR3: CAWSVGVGAEAFF

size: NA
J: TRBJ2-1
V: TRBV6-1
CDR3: CASSGSSGRVEQFF

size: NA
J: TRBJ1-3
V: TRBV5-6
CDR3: CASSLSGSGNTIYF

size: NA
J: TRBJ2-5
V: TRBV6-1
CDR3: CATLRGGSREQYF

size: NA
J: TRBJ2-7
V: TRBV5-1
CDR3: CASSSRTSGTETYEQYF

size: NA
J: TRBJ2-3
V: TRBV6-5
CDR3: CASSSKGQQYF

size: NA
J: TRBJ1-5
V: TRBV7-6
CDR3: CASSLGPSGGNRNQPQHF

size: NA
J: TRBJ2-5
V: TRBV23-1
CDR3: CATIIREQYF

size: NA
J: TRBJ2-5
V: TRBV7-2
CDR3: CASSARGYRVGETQYF

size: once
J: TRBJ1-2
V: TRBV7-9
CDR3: CASSTNREGYTF

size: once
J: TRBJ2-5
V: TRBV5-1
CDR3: CASSLWTGSRETQYF

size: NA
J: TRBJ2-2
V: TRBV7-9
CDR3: CASSRGTGELFF

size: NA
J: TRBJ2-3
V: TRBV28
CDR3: CASEAGGPNTQYF

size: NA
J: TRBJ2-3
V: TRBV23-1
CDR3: CASSPRDNPDTQYF

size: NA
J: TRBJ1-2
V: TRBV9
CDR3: CASSSNGVGYGYTF

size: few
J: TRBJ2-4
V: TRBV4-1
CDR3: CASSGRTANIQYF

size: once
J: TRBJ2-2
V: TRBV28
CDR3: CASSLFGGGELFF

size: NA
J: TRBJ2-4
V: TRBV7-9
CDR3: CASSHPGQSKNIQYF

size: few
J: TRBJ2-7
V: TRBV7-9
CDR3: CASSPRTGVGVYEQYF

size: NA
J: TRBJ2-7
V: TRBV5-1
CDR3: CASSPSGRWHEQYF

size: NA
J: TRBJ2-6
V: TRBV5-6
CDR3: CASSLGSGGRESVLTF

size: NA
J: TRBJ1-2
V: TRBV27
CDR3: CASSYRDRGGYTF

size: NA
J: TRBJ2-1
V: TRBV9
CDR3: CASSRTDEQFF